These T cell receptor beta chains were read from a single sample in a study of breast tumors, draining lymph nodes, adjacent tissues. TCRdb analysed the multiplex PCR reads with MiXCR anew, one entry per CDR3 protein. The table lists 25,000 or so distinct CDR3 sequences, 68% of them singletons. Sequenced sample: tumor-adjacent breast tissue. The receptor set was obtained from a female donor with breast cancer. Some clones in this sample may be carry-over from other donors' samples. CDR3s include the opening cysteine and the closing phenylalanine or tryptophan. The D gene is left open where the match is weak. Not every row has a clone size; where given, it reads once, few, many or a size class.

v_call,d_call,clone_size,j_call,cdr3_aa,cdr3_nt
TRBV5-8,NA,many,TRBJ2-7,CASSLGGAGSVNEQYF,TGTGCCAGCAGCTTGGGGGGGGCCGGGAGTGTCAACGAGCAGTACTTC
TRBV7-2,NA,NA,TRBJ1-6,CASSHKPVSSPLHF,TGTGCCAGCAGCCACAAGCCTGTTAGTTCACCCCTCCACTTT
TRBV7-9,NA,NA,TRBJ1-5,CASGGVGNQPQHF,TGTGCCAGCGGGGGCGTGGGAAATCAGCCCCAGCATTTT
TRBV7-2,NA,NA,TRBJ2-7,CASSLQGDGYEQYF,TGTGCCAGCAGCTTACAGGGAGACGGCTACGAGCAGTACTTC
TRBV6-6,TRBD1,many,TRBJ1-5,CASGIPTGDSNQPQHF,TGTGCCAGCGGGATCCCCACAGGGGATAGCAATCAGCCCCAGCATTTT
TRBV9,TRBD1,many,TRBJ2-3,CASSVVPTGGGADTQYF,TGTGCCAGCAGCGTAGTCCCAACAGGGGGCGGAGCAGATACGCAGTATTTT
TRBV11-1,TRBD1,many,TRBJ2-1,CASSPDRGGNEQFF,TGTGCCAGCAGTCCGGACAGGGGTGGTAATGAGCAGTTCTTC
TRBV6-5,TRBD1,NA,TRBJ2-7,CASSQSAPGQSSYEQYF,TGTGCCAGCAGTCAGTCCGCACCGGGACAGAGCTCCTACGAGCAGTACTTC
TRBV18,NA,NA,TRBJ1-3,CASSPTRSGNTIYF,TGTGCCAGCTCACCGACCCGCTCTGGAAACACCATATATTTT
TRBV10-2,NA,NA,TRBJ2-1,CASSLFRLNEQFF,TGCGCCAGCAGTCTTTTCCGGCTCAATGAGCAGTTCTTC
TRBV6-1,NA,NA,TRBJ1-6,CASSEIWSGDPPLHF,TGTGCCAGCAGTGAAATTTGGTCAGGGGATCCACCCCTCCACTTT
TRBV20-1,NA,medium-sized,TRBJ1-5,CSAGKGLWSNQPQHF,TGCAGTGCGGGAAAGGGGCTTTGGAGCAATCAGCCCCAGCATTTT
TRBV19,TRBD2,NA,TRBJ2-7,CASSTASGRPSYEQYF,TGTGCCAGTAGTACCGCTAGCGGGAGGCCTTCCTACGAGCAGTACTTC
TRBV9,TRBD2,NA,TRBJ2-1,CASSVEGGTSGSGAYNEQFF,TGTGCCAGCAGCGTAGAAGGAGGGACTAGCGGGAGTGGGGCCTACAATGAGCAGTTCTTC
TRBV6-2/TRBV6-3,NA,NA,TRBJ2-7,CASSLELAAYYEQYF,TGCGCCAGCAGCTTGGAATTAGCGGCCTACTACGAGCAGTACTTC
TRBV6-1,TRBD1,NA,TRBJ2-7,CASSPRAGQGIPYEQYF,TGTGCCAGCAGCCCCCGCGCGGGACAGGGGATTCCCTACGAGCAGTACTTC
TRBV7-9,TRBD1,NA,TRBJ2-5,CASSYGTVQETQYF,TGTGCCAGCAGCTATGGGACAGTGCAAGAGACCCAGTACTTC
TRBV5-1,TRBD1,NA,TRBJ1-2,CASSSWTGGNGYTF,TGCGCCAGCAGCTCGTGGACAGGGGGCAATGGCTACACCTTC
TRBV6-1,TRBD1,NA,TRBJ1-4,CASSEETGTGAEKLFF,TGTGCCAGCAGTGAGGAAACCGGGACAGGGGCTGAAAAACTGTTTTTT
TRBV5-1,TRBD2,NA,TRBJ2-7,CASSSGGGSYEQYF,TGCGCCAGCAGCTCCGGCGGGGGCTCCTACGAGCAGTACTTC
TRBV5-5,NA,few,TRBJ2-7,CASSLAAASYEQYF,TGTGCCAGCAGCCTGGCAGCGGCTTCCTACGAGCAGTACTTC
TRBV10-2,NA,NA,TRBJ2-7,CASQKTISYEQYF,TGCGCCAGCCAAAAGACTATTTCCTACGAGCAGTACTTC
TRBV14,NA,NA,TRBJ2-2,CANSQVPGYTGELFF,TGTGCCAACAGCCAAGTCCCGGGATACACCGGGGAGCTGTTTTTT
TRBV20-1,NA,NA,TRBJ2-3,CSAPWGDGFTDTQYF,TGCAGTGCCCCATGGGGGGATGGATTCACAGATACGCAGTATTTT
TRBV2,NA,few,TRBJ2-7,CASSVGREREQYF,TGTGCCAGCAGTGTTGGAAGGGAGCGGGAGCAGTACTTC
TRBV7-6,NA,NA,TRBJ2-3,CASSPGTDTQYF,TGTGCCAGCAGCCCAGGGACAGATACGCAGTATTTT
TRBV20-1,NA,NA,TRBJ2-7,CSARDGSGGGDSYEQYF,TGCAGTGCTAGAGATGGATCAGGGGGTGGGGACTCTTACGAGCAGTACTTC
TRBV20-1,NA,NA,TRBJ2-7,CSARATTPIRPRRYEQYF,TGCAGTGCTAGAGCGACCACACCTATACGACCAAGGAGATACGAGCAGTACTTC
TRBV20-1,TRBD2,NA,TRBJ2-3,CSGTRRGTQYF,TGCAGTGGGACTCGGCGGGGGACGCAGTATTTT
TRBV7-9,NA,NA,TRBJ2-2,CASSRPGGDTGELFF,TGTGCCAGCAGCCGCCCCGGGGGCGACACCGGGGAGCTGTTTTTT
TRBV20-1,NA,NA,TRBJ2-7,CSARAGTLFYEQYF,TGCAGTGCTAGGGCCGGGACCTTATTCTACGAGCAGTACTTC
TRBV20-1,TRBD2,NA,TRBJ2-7,CSARPLTSGRLSEQYF,TGCAGTGCTAGACCCTTGACTAGCGGGAGGTTGAGTGAGCAGTACTTC
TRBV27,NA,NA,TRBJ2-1,CASTGGIVNEQFF,TGTGCCAGCACCGGCGGGATCGTCAATGAGCAGTTCTTC
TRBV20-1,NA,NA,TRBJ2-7,CSATGNAYEQYF,TGCAGTGCTACCGGGAATGCCTACGAGCAGTACTTC
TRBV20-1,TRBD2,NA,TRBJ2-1,CSANPGTSGDNEQFF,TGCAGTGCTAACCCCGGGACTAGCGGGGACAATGAGCAGTTCTTC
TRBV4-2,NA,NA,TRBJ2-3,CASSQEDGSTDTQYF,TGTGCCAGCAGCCAAGAAGACGGTAGCACAGATACGCAGTATTTT
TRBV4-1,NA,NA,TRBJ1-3,CASSQGARGLIIQNTIYF,TGCGCCAGCAGCCAAGGGGCGAGGGGATTAATCATCCAGAACACCATATATTTT
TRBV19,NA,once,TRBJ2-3,CASSIDHYTDTQYF,TGTGCCAGTAGTATCGATCACTACACAGATACGCAGTATTTT
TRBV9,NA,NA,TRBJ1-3,CASSVDNRHSGNTIYF,TGTGCCAGCAGCGTAGACAACAGGCACTCTGGAAACACCATATATTTT
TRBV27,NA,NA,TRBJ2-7,CASYLRGPRKSYEQYF,TGTGCCTCTTACCTCCGGGGCCCCAGGAAATCCTACGAGCAGTACTTC
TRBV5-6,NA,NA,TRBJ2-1,CASSLGAGSYNEQFF,TGTGCCAGCAGCTTGGGGGCGGGTTCCTACAATGAGCAGTTCTTC